The entry that follows covers one TCR beta chain sequence. The CDR3 contains 13 residues. V lost 6 bases to trimming and J lost 3 bases; unmatched junction nucleotides: 3. Germline CDR1 SQVTM, CDR2 ANQGSEA. Per the original methods: Quantification of nucleated cells was approximated via reference gene primer amplification. Libraries were prepared by immunoSEQ multiplex PCR; TCRdb keeps only in-frame clonotypes and omits some of them. The D gene and trimming were derived from the DNA, and the V and J assignments and clone size from that table. The table lists fewer than 60,000 clones, 86% of them singletons. The source of the sample is a study of blood T cell repertoires in COVID-19. In the study overall: Samples of COVID-19 (acute and convalescent) were obtained from the United States, Italy and Spain. From T cells, B-cell-depleted T cells, or PBMCs came the material, which was cDNA or gDNA.

The V gene is TRBV29-1, the J gene TRBJ2-3; 10 nucleotides line up with TRBD2. The sequence derives from a woman older than 75 with acute or convalescent COVID-19. The sequenced material came from peripheral blood. In DNA form, the CDR3 reads TGCAGCGTAGCGGGGGGGCAAACAGATACGCAGTATTTT. The encoded protein is CSVAGGQTDTQYF.